This TCR beta chain was observed in a study of CD8 T cells in Susac syndrome. For the study at large: When blood was collected, patients with Susac syndrome were therapy-naive, were taking corticosteroids, or were receiving intravenous immunoglobulin alone.

Reverse transcription of roughly 0.5 to 1 ug RNA was performed with random hexamers. The immunoSEQ assay covered 54 Vbeta and 13 Jbeta segments for CDR3. Each CDR3 protein is one row after TCRdb ran MiXCR on the immunoSEQ multiplex PCR reads. In the table there are about 90,000 distinct CDR3 sequences, 95% to 97% of which are singletons. With 0 bases removed from V and 6 bases from J, the gap between germline ends came to 12 bases. This CDR3 region has 14 residues. Germline CDR1 and CDR2: SGHRS and YFSETQ. Material: CD8+ T cells from PBMCs. The J gene is TRBJ1-2, the V gene TRBV5-1; TRBD1 might be the D (5 bases). The clonotype originates from a human donor with Susac syndrome. The CDR3 nucleotides read TGCGCCAGCAGCTTGGTCCCCCAGGGCGATGGCTACACCTTC. It encodes CASSLVPQGDGYTF.